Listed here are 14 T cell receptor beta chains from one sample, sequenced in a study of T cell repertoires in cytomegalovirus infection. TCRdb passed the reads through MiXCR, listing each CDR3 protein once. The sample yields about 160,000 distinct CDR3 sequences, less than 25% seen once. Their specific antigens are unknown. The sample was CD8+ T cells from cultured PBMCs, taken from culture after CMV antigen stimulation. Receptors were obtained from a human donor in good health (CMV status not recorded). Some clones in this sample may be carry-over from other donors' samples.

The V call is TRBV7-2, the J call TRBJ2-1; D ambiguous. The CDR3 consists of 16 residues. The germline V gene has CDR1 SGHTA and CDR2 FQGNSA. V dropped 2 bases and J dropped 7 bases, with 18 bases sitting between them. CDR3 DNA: TGTGCCAGCAGCTTAACCGGCGCTGGCTTAGTAAATGAGCAGTTCTTC. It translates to CASSLTGAGLVNEQFF.

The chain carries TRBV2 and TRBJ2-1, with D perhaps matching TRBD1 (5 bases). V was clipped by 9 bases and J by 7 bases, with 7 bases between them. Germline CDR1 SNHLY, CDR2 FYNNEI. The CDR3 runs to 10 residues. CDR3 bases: TGTGCCAGTACAGGAAATGAGCAGTTCTTC. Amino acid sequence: CASTGNEQFF.

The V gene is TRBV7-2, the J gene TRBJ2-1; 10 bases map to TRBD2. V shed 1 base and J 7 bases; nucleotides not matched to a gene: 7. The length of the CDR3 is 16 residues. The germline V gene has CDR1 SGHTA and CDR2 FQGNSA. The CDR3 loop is CASSLVSGGAYNEQFF. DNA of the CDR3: TGTGCCAGCAGCTTAGTCAGCGGGGGGGCGTATAATGAGCAGTTCTTC.

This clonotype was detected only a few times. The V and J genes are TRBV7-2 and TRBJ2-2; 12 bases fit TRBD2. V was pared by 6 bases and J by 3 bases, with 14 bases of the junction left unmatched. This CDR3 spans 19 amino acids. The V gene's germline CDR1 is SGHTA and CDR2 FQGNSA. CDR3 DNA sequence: TGTGCCAGCAGTTCGTCGGGACTAGCGGGCGACGTGTACACCGGGGAGCTGTTTTTT. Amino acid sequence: CASSSSGLAGDVYTGELFF.

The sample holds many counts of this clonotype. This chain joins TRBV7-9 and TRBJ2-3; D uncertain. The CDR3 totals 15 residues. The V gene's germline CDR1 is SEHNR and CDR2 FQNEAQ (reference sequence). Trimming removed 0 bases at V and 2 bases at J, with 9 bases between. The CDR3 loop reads CASSLAGSTTDTQYF. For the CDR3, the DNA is TGTGCCAGCAGCTTAGCCGGATCCACCACAGATACGCAGTATTTT.

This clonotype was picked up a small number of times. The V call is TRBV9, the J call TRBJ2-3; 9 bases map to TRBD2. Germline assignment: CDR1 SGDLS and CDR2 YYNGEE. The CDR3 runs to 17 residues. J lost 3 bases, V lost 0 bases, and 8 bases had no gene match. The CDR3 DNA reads TGTGCCAGCAGCGTAGCTGGAGCGGGGGGAGAGACAGATACGCAGTATTTT. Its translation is CASSVAGAGGETDTQYF.

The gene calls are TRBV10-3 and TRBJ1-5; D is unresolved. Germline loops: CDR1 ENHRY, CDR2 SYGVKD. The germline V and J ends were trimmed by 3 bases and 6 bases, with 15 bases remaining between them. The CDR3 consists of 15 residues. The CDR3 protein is CAISDPERFGQPQHF. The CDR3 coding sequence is TGTGCCATCAGTGATCCGGAGCGGTTCGGTCAGCCCCAGCATTTT.

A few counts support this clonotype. For the CDR3, the DNA is TGTGCCAGTAGTACAAGCGGGCTGAACACTGAAGCTTTCTTT. Translated, it gives CASSTSGLNTEAFF. The V call is TRBV19, the J call TRBJ1-1; D not resolved. The CDR3 runs 14 residues. V dropped 4 bases and J dropped 0 bases, with 9 bases sitting between them. The germline gives CDR1 LNHDA, CDR2 SQIVND (reference sequence). The full variable domain, in which reference TRBV19 and TRBJ1-1 provide the parts outside the CDR3, is DGGITQSPKYLFRKEGQNVTLSCEQNLNHDAMYWYRQDPGQGLRLIYYSQIVNDFQKGDIAEGYSVSREKKESFPLTVTSAQKNPTAFYLCASSTSGLNTEAFFGQGTRLTVV.

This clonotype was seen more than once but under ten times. The CDR3 here is CASRIVGNTEAFF. CDR3 DNA sequence: TGTGCCAGCCGTATAGTGGGGAACACTGAAGCTTTCTTT. The chain carries TRBV27 and TRBJ1-1; D is uncertain. The CDR3 sequence is 13 residues long. Between the trimmed V and J ends, which lost 8 bases and 1 base, there was a span of 11 bases. The germline CDR1 and CDR2 sequences are MNHEY and SMNVEV (reference sequence).

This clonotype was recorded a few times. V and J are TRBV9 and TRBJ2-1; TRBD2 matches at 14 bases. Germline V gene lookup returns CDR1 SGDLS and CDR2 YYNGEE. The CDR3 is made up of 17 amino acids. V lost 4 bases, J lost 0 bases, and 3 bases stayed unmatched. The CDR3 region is CASSHGTSGGSYNEQFF. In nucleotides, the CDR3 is TGTGCCAGCAGCCACGGGACTAGCGGGGGCTCCTACAATGAGCAGTTCTTC.

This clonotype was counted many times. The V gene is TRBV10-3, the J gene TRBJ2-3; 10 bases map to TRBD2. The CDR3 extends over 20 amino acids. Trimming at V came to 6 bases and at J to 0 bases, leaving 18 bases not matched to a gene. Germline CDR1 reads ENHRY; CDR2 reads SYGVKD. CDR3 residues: CAIRTPSGGFHHSSTDTQYF. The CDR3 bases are TGTGCCATCAGGACGCCTAGCGGGGGATTCCACCATTCGAGCACAGATACGCAGTATTTT.

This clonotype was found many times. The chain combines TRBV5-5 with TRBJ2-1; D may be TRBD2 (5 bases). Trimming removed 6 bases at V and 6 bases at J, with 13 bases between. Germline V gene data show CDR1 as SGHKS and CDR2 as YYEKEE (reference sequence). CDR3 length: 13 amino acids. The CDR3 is CASNLRGFNEQFF. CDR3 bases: TGTGCCAGCAACCTGAGAGGGTTCAATGAGCAGTTCTTC.

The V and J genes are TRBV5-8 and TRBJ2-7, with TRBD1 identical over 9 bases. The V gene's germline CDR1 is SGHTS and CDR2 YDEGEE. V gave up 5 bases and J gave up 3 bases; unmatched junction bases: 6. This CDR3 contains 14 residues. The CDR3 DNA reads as TGTGCCAGCAGTCTCCGGGACAGGGTCTACGAGCAGTACTTC. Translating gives CASSLRDRVYEQYF.

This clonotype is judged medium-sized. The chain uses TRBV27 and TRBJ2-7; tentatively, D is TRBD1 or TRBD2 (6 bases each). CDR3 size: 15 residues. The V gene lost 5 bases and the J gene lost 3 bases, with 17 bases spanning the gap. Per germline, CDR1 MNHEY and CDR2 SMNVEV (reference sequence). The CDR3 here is CASSPLEGGSYEQYF. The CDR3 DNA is TGTGCCAGCAGTCCCCTCGAAGGGGGGAGCTACGAGCAGTACTTC.